Following are 14 T cell receptor beta chains from one sample sequenced in a study of identical twins. TCRdb reprocessed the 5' RACE reads with MiXCR, giving one entry per CDR3 protein. The repertoire has more than 650,000 distinct CDR3 sequences, roughly 6% of them found once; the top ten carry roughly 1.8%. Sequenced sample: naive T cells sorted from blood. The receptors were sampled from a man younger than 30 in good health.

This clonotype was recorded at least ten times. The chain joins TRBV21-1 to TRBJ1-2. TRBV21-1 has pseudogene status. CDR3 length: 15 residues. The CDR3 region has the DNA TGTGCCAGCAGCCTAGCGGGGGAGCTCAACTATGGCTACACCTTC. This gives the protein CASSLAGELNYGYTF.

The sample holds a few counts of this clonotype. V usage is TRBV3-1 and J usage is TRBJ2-7; D possibly corresponds to TRBD1 (6 bases). V lost 3 bases to trimming and J lost 5 bases, with 17 bases between them. The CDR3 totals 15 residues. Germline CDR1 reads LGHDT; CDR2 reads YNNKEL (reference sequence). DNA of the CDR3: TGTGCCAGCAGCCATCGACAGGTAAAGGAAAACGAGCAGTACTTC. The encoded protein is CASSHRQVKENEQYF.

In this sample, this clonotype turned up many times. This chain links TRBV9 with TRBJ1-1; D might be TRBD1 (6 bases). Trimming cost V 5 bases and J 3 bases, with 8 bases left between them. The CDR3 extends over 12 amino acids. Germline CDR1 is SGDLS and CDR2 is YYNGEE. DNA for the CDR3: TGTGCCAGCAGTGGGACACACACTGAAGCTTTCTTT. Amino acid sequence: CASSGTHTEAFF.

This clonotype has a handful of counts. The chain uses TRBV12-3 or TRBV12-4 and TRBJ2-1; 9 nucleotides agree with TRBD1. CDR3 length: 14 amino acids. The trim removed 6 bases at V and 8 bases at J, leaving 8 bases unmatched. The CDR3 region is CASSRDRAVDEQFF. CDR3 nucleotide sequence: TGTGCCAGCAGCCGGGACAGGGCCGTGGATGAGCAGTTCTTC.

This clonotype was seen repeatedly, ten times or more. The CDR3 spells CASSVGDRGSEQFF. The CDR3 bases are TGTGCCAGCAGCGTAGGGGATAGGGGTAGTGAGCAGTTCTTC. V and J are TRBV9 and TRBJ2-1, with D perhaps TRBD1 (5 bases). Germline V gene lookup returns CDR1 SGDLS and CDR2 YYNGEE. With 0 bases removed from V and 9 bases from J, the gap between germline ends came to 13 bases. The CDR3 loop spans 14 amino acids. Full variable domain (missing parts from reference TRBV9 and TRBJ2-1): DSGVTQTPKHLITATGQRVTLRCSPRSGDLSVYWYQQSLDQGLQFLIQYYNGEERAKGNILERFSAQQFPDLHSELNLSSLELGDSALYFCASSVGDRGSEQFFGPGTRLTVL.

This clonotype came up many times. The chain recombines TRBV20-1 with TRBJ2-1; 9 bases match TRBD2. Germline V gene sequence: CDR1 DFQATT, CDR2 SNEGSKA (reference sequence). The CDR3 has 19 residues. The J segment lost 0 bases and the V segment lost 0 bases, leaving 12 bases of the junction unmatched. Written as DNA, the CDR3 is TGCAGTGCTAGAGATTATCGCGGTAGCGGGAGAATCTCCTACAATGAGCAGTTCTTC. Translating it yields CSARDYRGSGRISYNEQFF.

The chain couples TRBV7-9 to TRBJ2-7; D is possibly TRBD1 (5 bases). This CDR3 comprises 14 residues. Germline V CDR1 and CDR2: SEHNR, FQNEAQ (reference sequence). The V gene lost 5 bases and the J gene lost 4 bases, with 15 bases spanning the gap. The CDR3 bases are TGTGCCAGCAGCACAGACAGAGTATCTTACGAGCAGTACGTC. Its protein is CASSTDRVSYEQYV.

This clonotype has a count of ten or more. The CDR3, as DNA: TGTGCCAGCAGTTTACGCCAGGGACGCTACGAGCAGTACTTC. This encodes CASSLRQGRYEQYF. The V gene is TRBV12-3 or TRBV12-4, the J gene TRBJ2-7; D is tentatively TRBD1 or TRBD2 (5 bases each). Trimming stripped 2 bases from V and 3 bases from J, with 11 bases between. The CDR3 has 14 amino acids.

This clonotype was observed once. The chain carries TRBV11-3 and TRBJ2-3; 7 bases map to TRBD1. J lost 0 bases, V lost 5 bases, and 5 bases had no gene match. The CDR3 covers 15 residues. Germline assignment: CDR1 SGHNT and CDR2 YENEEA. In nucleotides, the CDR3 is TGTGCCAGCAGCGAGGGGGCGGCTAGCACAGATACGCAGTATTTT. Translation gives CASSEGAASTDTQYF.

This clonotype was found a few times. The chain carries TRBV5-1 and TRBJ2-7, with 8 positions matching TRBD2. This CDR3 comprises 15 residues. Germline V gives CDR1 SGHRS, CDR2 YFSETQ. Trimming took 0 bases from V and 3 from J; bases not matched to a gene: 5. The CDR3 loop is CASSLGPGLGYEQYV. The CDR3 region has the DNA TGCGCCAGCAGCTTGGGACCGGGACTAGGCTACGAGCAGTACGTC.

The chain employs TRBV14 and TRBJ2-1; no definite D call. Germline assignment: CDR1 SGHDN and CDR2 FVKESK. The CDR3 spans 15 residues. Between the trimmed V and J ends, which lost 2 bases and 4 bases, there was a span of 12 bases. The CDR3 coding sequence is TGTGCCAGCAGCCAACCAAGGCCCCCGTACAATGAGCAGTTCTTC. Protein sequence: CASSQPRPPYNEQFF.

Concerning this clonotype: A read error may be the cause here, since a much bigger clone is one base away. The final CDR3 position lacks the conserved phenylalanine or tryptophan, pointing to a likely read error. The chain links TRBV5-1 to TRBJ2-1, with a tentative D call TRBD1 (6 bases). CDR3 length equals 13 residues. The germline V gene has CDR1 SGHRS and CDR2 YFSETQ. V lost 0 bases, J lost 10 bases, and 11 bases lay in between. CDR3 in DNA: TGCGCCAGCAGCTTGGACAGGGTAGGGGAGCAGTTCTCC. It yields the protein CASSLDRVGEQFS.

This clonotype was found many times. This chain connects TRBV20-1 to TRBJ2-3; the D gene is possibly TRBD2 (5 bases). Germline V gene lookup returns CDR1 DFQATT and CDR2 SNEGSKA (reference sequence). The CDR3 consists of 15 residues. Trimming removed 6 bases from V and 3 bases from J, with 19 bases in between. This chain's CDR3 is CSAERPDGGTDTQYF. CDR3 DNA: TGCAGTGCAGAGAGGCCGGACGGAGGTACAGATACGCAGTATTTT.

In its sample, this clonotype was seen a few times. The CDR3 is CASSNRDRGGIKKTQYF. The CDR3 coding sequence is TGTGCCAGCAGTAACCGGGACAGGGGAGGGATAAAAAAGACCCAGTACTTC. The chain has TRBV12-3 or TRBV12-4 and TRBJ2-5; 10 nucleotides match TRBD1. Trimming cost V 5 bases and J 6 bases; bases outside gene matches: 15. The CDR3 has 17 residues.